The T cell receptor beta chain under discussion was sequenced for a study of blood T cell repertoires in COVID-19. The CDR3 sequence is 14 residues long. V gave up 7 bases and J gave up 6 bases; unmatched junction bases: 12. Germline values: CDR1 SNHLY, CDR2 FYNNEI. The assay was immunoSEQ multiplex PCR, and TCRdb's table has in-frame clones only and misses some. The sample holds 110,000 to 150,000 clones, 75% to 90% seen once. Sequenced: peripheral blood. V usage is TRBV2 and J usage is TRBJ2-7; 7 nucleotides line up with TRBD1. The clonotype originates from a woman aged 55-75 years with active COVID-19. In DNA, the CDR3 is TGTGCCAGCACTATCCTCACAGGGGCTGGCGAGCAGTACTTC. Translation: CASTILTGAGEQYF.